Presented here are 17 T cell receptor beta chains from one specimen sequenced in a study of shared clonotypes between healthy human individuals. Libraries were prepared by immunoSEQ multiplex PCR; TCRdb keeps only in-frame clonotypes and omits some of them. Of 500,000 or so clones listed, roughly 95% are singletons. Sequencing was carried out using naive CD4+ T cells sorted from blood. Subset of the sample: CD45RA+ positively selected. Receptors originate from a woman aged 25-40 years in good health.

The J gene is TRBJ2-7, the V gene TRBV7-8, with D tentatively TRBD2 (6 bases). CDR3 length: 15 amino acids. Looked up from germline, CDR1 is SGHVS and CDR2 is FQNEAQ. V was cut by 1 base and J by 6 bases, with 16 bases left in between. CDR3 sequence: CASSLVGGFQAEQYF. CDR3 sequence (DNA): TGTGCCAGCAGCTTAGTCGGAGGGTTTCAAGCCGAGCAGTACTTC.

This clone appeared once. The chain links TRBV2 to TRBJ2-3, with D tentatively TRBD1 (5 bases). Germline CDR1 and CDR2: SNHLY and FYNNEI. This CDR3 contains 15 residues. V was shortened by 8 bases and J by 0 bases, with 15 bases between the two germline ends. CDR3 nucleotides: TGTGCCAGCGGCCCAGGGCTTTTGAGCACAGATACGCAGTATTTT. This encodes CASGPGLLSTDTQYF.

The rearrangement links TRBV29-1 to TRBJ1-2, with TRBD1 matching over 7 bases. There are 11 residues in the CDR3. The trim removed 8 bases at V and 3 bases at J, leaving 3 bases unmatched. The germline gives CDR1 SQVTM, CDR2 ANQGSEA. The chain's CDR3 is CSTGQDYGYTF. In DNA form, the CDR3 reads TGCAGCACAGGACAGGACTATGGCTACACCTTC.

This chain joins TRBV30 and TRBJ1-2, with no clear D. Trimming took off 2 bases at V and 4 bases at J, with 8 bases between the two ends. CDR3 length: 12 amino acids. Per germline, CDR1 GTSNPN and CDR2 SVGIG (reference sequence). The CDR3 here is CAWSLRTYGYTF. CDR3 in DNA: TGTGCCTGGAGTCTAAGGACCTATGGCTACACCTTC.

This clone appeared once. The rearrangement joins TRBV2 to TRBJ1-5; tentative D call: TRBD1 (5 bases). The V and J ends lost 6 bases and 12 bases respectively, with 18 bases between them. Germline V gives CDR1 SNHLY, CDR2 FYNNEI. CDR3 length equals 13 residues. The CDR3 DNA is TGTGCCAGCAGGGGGACGGTTAAAGGGTTCCAGCATTTT. Its protein is CASRGTVKGFQHF.

This rearrangement joins TRBV28 to TRBJ2-2; D is perhaps TRBD1 or TRBD2 (6 bases each). Germline V gene data show CDR1 as MDHEN and CDR2 as SYDVKM. The V end was cut by 6 bases, the J end by 6 bases, with 20 bases between. This CDR3 region has 16 residues. This CDR3 is CASRRGPRKRAGELFF. The CDR3, as DNA: TGTGCCAGCAGACGGGGGCCGAGAAAAAGAGCCGGGGAGCTGTTTTTT.

The rearrangement uses TRBV5-1 and TRBJ2-4; the match to TRBD2 covers 8 bases. Germline loops: CDR1 SGHRS, CDR2 YFSETQ. V lost 4 bases, J lost 0 bases, and 9 bases stayed unmatched. CDR3 length equals 17 residues. CDR3 sequence: CASSTPTSDLAKNIQYF. For the CDR3, the DNA is TGCGCCAGCAGCACGCCGACTAGCGATTTAGCCAAAAACATTCAGTACTTC. The full variable domain, in which reference TRBV5-1 and TRBJ2-4 provide the parts outside the CDR3, is KAGVTQTPRYLIKTRGQQVTLSCSPISGHRSVSWYQQTPGQGLQFLFEYFSETQRNKGNFPGRFSGRQFSNSRSEMNVSTLELGDSALYLCASSTPTSDLAKNIQYFGAGTRLSVL.

This clone was seen more than once but under ten times. The chain recombines TRBV2 with TRBJ2-7, with TRBD2 as a possible D gene (6 bases). V was trimmed by 6 bases and J by 2 bases, leaving 11 bases between them. Germline CDR1 reads SNHLY; CDR2 reads FYNNEI. There are 13 residues in the CDR3. The CDR3 DNA follows: TGTGCCAGCAGGGGGACTGCCGCCTACGAGCAGTACTTC. Amino acid sequence: CASRGTAAYEQYF. The full variable domain, its missing parts supplied by reference TRBV2 and TRBJ2-7, is EPEVTQTPSHQVTQMGQEVILRCVPISNHLYFYWYRQILGQKVEFLVSFYNNEISEKSEIFDDQFSVERPDGSNFTLKIRSTKLEDSAMYFCASRGTAAYEQYFGPGTRLTVT.

The chain has TRBV7-8 and TRBJ1-5; 7 bases agree with TRBD1. The junction had 3 bases not matched to a gene; V was cut back by 4 bases and J by 3 bases. The CDR3 has 14 residues. In germline, CDR1 is SGHVS, CDR2 FQNEAQ. The CDR3 loop reads CASSWTGNNQPQHF. As DNA, the CDR3 is TGTGCCAGCAGCTGGACAGGAAACAATCAGCCCCAGCATTTT.

The count of this clone is one. Other DNA variants within this sample encode the same CDR3. V usage is TRBV5-1 and J usage is TRBJ2-5, with unresolved D. This CDR3 comprises 11 residues. V lost 2 bases to trimming and J lost 5 bases, with 4 bases between them. Germline lookup yields CDR1 SGHRS and CDR2 YFSETQ. Written as DNA, the CDR3 is TGCGCCAGCAGCTTACGGGAGACCCAGTACTTC. This encodes CASSLRETQYF.

This chain uses TRBV10-2 with TRBJ1-1, with 7 bases lining up with TRBD1. With V trimmed by 5 bases and J by 5 bases, 11 bases remained unmatched. The germline CDR1 and CDR2 sequences are WSHSY and SAAADI. This CDR3 contains 15 residues. CDR3 residues: CASSYEQGRWTEAFF. In DNA, the CDR3 is TGCGCCAGCAGTTATGAACAGGGGCGATGGACTGAAGCTTTCTTT.

This clone was found once. The rearrangement joins TRBV9 to TRBJ2-7; weak D call: TRBD2 (5 bases). Germline V gene lookup returns CDR1 SGDLS and CDR2 YYNGEE. Trimming cost V 0 bases and J 1 base, with 14 bases left between them. The CDR3 is 16 amino acids. CDR3 loop: CASSVGLTGSSYEQYF. CDR3 in DNA: TGTGCCAGCAGCGTAGGGTTGACGGGGTCTTCCTACGAGCAGTACTTC.

This chain links TRBV2 with TRBJ1-1; D unresolved. CDR3 length: 15 amino acids. Trimming took 4 bases from V and 2 from J, leaving 14 bases between them. Germline CDR1 reads SNHLY; CDR2 reads FYNNEI. This CDR3 reads CASSGPETRNTEAFF. The CDR3 coding sequence is TGTGCCAGCAGTGGGCCAGAGACCCGAAACACTGAAGCTTTCTTT.

CDR3 amino acids: CASSISTGQETQYF. Written as DNA, the CDR3 is TGTGCCAGTAGTATATCTACAGGTCAAGAGACCCAGTACTTC. V usage is TRBV19 and J usage is TRBJ2-5, with D perhaps matching TRBD1 (5 bases). V dropped 2 bases and J dropped 2 bases, with 9 bases sitting between them. The CDR3 has 14 residues. The germline V gene encodes CDR1 LNHDA and CDR2 SQIVND (reference sequence).

This clone occurred once. V and J are TRBV19 and TRBJ2-2; D remains unclear. The germline CDR1 and CDR2 sequences are LNHDA and SQIVND (reference sequence). Deletions cut 6 bases from V and 4 bases from J, with 9 bases between. The CDR3 is made up of 13 amino acids. CDR3: CASRQLGTGELFF. In DNA form, the CDR3 reads TGTGCCAGTAGGCAACTCGGCACCGGGGAGCTGTTTTTT.

This clone turned up a few times. The rearrangement uses TRBV7-9 and TRBJ1-1; D unclear. CDR1 SEHNR and CDR2 FQNEAQ come from the germline V gene (reference sequence). This CDR3 region has 13 residues. Trimming left V 5 bases short and J 4 bases short, with 11 bases between. This chain's CDR3 is CASSGDSPTEAFF. The CDR3 region has the DNA TGTGCCAGCAGCGGAGACTCACCCACTGAAGCTTTCTTT.

The chain has TRBV6-5 and TRBJ1-1, with TRBD1 matching over 8 bases. The CDR3 length is 14 residues. Trimming removed 5 bases from V and 6 bases from J; junction bases left unmatched: 8. Germline CDR1 is MNHEY and CDR2 is SVGAGI. The CDR3 here is CASSEDRGVAEAFF. CDR3 nucleotide sequence: TGTGCCAGCAGTGAAGACAGGGGTGTGGCTGAAGCTTTCTTT.